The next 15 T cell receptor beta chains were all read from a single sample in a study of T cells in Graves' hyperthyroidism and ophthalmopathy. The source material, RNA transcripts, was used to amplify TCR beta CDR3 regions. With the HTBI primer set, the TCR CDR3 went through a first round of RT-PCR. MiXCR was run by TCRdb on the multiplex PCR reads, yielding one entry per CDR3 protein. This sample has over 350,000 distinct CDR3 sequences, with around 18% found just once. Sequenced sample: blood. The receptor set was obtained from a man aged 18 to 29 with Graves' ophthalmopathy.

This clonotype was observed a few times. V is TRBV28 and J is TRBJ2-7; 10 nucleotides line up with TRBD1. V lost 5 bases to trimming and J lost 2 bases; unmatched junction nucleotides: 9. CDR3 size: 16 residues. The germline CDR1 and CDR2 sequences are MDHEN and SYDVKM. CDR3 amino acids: CASSRPGTGATYEQYF. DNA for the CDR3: TGTGCCAGCAGTCGCCCCGGGACAGGGGCGACCTACGAGCAGTACTTC. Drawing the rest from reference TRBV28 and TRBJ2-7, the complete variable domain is DVKVTQSSRYLVKRTGEKVFLECVQDMDHENMFWYRQDPGLGLRLIYFSYDVKMKEKGDIPEGYSVSREKKERFSLILESASTNQTSMYLCASSRPGTGATYEQYFGPGTRLTVT.

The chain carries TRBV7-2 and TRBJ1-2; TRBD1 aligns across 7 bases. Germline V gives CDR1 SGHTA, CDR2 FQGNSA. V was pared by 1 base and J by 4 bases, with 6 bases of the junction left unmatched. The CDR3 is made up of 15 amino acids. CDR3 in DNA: TGTGCCAGCAGCTTAGTAGCGACAGGGACCTATGGCTACACCTTC. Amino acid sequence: CASSLVATGTYGYTF.

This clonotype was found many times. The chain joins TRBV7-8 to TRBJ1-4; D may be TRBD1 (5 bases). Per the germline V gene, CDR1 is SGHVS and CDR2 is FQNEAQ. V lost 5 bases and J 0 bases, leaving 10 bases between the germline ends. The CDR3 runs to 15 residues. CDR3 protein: CASSRKGATNEKLFF. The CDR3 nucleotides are TGTGCCAGCAGCCGAAAAGGGGCAACTAATGAAAAACTGTTTTTT.

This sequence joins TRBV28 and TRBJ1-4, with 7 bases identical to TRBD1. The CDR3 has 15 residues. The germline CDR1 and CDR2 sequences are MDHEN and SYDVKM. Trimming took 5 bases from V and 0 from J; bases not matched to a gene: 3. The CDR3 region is CASSGGTATNEKLFF. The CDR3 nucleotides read TGTGCCAGCAGTGGCGGGACAGCAACTAATGAAAAACTGTTTTTT.

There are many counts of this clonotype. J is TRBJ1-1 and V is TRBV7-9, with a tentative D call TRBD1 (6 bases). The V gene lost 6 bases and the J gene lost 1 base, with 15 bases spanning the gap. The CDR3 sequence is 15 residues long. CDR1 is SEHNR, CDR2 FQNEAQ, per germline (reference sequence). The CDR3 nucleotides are TGTGCCAGCAGTCCCGCGGGGGCAGGGAACACTGAAGCTTTCTTT. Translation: CASSPAGAGNTEAFF.

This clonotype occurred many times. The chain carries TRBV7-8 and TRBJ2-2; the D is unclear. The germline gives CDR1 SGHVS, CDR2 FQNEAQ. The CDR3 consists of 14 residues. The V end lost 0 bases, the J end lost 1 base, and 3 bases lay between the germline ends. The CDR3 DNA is TGTGCCAGCAGCTTAGCTTTGAACACCGGGGAGCTGTTTTTT. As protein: CASSLALNTGELFF.

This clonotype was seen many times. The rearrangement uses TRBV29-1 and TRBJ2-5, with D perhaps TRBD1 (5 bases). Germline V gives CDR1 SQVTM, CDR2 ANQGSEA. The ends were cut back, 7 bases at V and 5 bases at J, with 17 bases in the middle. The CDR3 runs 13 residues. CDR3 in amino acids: CSAPVGLLETQYF. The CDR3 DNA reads TGCAGCGCACCCGTGGGGCTCCTGGAGACCCAGTACTTC.

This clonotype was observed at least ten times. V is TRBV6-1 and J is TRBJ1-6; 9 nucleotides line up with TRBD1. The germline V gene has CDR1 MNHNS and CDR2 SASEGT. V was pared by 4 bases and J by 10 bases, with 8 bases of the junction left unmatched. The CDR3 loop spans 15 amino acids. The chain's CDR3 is CASSATGQGKSPLHF. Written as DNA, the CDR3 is TGTGCCAGCAGTGCAACGGGACAGGGAAAGTCACCCCTCCACTTT.

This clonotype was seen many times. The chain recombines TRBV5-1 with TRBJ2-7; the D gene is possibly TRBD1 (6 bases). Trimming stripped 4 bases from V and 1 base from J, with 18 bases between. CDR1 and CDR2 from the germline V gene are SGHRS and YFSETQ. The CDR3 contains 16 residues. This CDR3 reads CASSPPTDRRSYEQYF. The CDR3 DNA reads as TGCGCCAGCAGCCCGCCAACTGACAGGCGATCCTACGAGCAGTACTTC.

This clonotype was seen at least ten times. CDR3 DNA: TGTGCCAGCAGCTTTGCCAGGGCTGAAGCTTTCTTT. Protein: CASSFARAEAFF. The chain uses TRBV5-8 and TRBJ1-1, with D possibly being TRBD1 (5 bases). Per the germline V gene, CDR1 is SGHTS and CDR2 is YDEGEE. V lost 2 bases, J lost 6 bases, and 8 bases lay in between. CDR3 length: 12 amino acids.

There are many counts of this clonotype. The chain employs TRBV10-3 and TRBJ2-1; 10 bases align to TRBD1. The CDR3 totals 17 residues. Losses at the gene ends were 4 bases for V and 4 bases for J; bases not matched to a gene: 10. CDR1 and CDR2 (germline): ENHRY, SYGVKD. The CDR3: CAISARGTGAEYNEQFF. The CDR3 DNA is TGTGCCATCAGTGCGCGGGGGACAGGGGCGGAGTACAATGAGCAGTTCTTC.

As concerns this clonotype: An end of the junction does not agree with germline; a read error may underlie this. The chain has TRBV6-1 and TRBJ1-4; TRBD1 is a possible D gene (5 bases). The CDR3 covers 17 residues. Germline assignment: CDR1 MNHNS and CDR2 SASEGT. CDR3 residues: CASSDEDDSSTNEELFF. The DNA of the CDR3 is TGTGCCAGCAGCGATGAGGACGACAGCTCAACTAATGAAGAACTGTTTTTT.

CDR3 sequence: CSAPRMTSMPETQYF. The CDR3 DNA is TGCAGTGCTCCCCGAATGACTAGTATGCCAGAGACCCAGTACTTC. The chain combines TRBV20-1 with TRBJ2-5; possible D gene TRBD2, 6 bases. The CDR3 runs 15 residues. Trimming removed 5 bases from V and 4 bases from J, with 20 bases in between. The V gene's germline CDR1 is DFQATT and CDR2 SNEGSKA (reference sequence).

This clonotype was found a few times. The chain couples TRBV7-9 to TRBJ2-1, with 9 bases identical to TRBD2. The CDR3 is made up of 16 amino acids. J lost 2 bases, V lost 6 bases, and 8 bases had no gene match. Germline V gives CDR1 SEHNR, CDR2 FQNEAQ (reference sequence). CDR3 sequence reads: CASSRDSSGAYNEQFF. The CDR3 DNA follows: TGTGCCAGCAGTCGGGACTCTAGCGGGGCCTACAATGAGCAGTTCTTC.

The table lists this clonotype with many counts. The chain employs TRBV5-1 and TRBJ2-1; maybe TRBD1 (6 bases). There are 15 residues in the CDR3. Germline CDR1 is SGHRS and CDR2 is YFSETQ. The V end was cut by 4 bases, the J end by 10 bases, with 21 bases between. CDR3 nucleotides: TGCGCCAGCAGCGCATCCGGGACAATCAGCAAGGAGCAGTTCTTC. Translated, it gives CASSASGTISKEQFF.